Below, 6 T cell receptor beta chains from the same sample are listed, as sequenced in a study of neurological immune-mediated disorders. TCRdb re-called the 5' RACE reads with MiXCR, one entry per CDR3 protein. The sample includes about 80,000 distinct CDR3 sequences, nearly 6% of them seen just once. Regarding time point: longitudinal time-point 2. The sequenced sample was PBMCs. These receptors were taken from a woman aged 60-70 years with multiple sclerosis.

Many counts were recorded for this clonotype. J is TRBJ2-2 and V is TRBV29-1; the D is unclear. V lost 7 bases to trimming and J lost 4 bases, with 19 bases between them. Germline V gene sequence: CDR1 SQVTM, CDR2 ANQGSEA. The CDR3 runs to 15 residues. The CDR3 reads CSAVARAPGTGELFF. The CDR3 coding sequence is TGCAGCGCCGTAGCCCGGGCCCCGGGCACCGGGGAGCTGTTTTTT.

This clonotype has a count of ten or more. The CDR3 nucleotides read TGCGCCAGCAGCCGTCACTACGAGCAGTACTTC. It translates to CASSRHYEQYF. The chain links TRBV5-1 to TRBJ2-7; D not certain. Germline-derived CDR1 and CDR2 are SGHRS and YFSETQ. V shed 4 bases and J shed 3 bases, with 5 bases lying between them. The CDR3 sequence is 11 residues long.

The sample holds many counts of this clonotype. The chain is built from TRBV7-8 and TRBJ2-5; D is uncertain. The length of the CDR3 is 14 residues. Trimming removed 2 bases from V and 1 base from J, with 8 bases in between. Germline assignment: CDR1 SGHVS and CDR2 FQNEAQ. The CDR3, as DNA: TGTGCCAGCAGCTTATCCCATATCCAAGAGACCCAGTACTTC. This gives the protein CASSLSHIQETQYF.

This clonotype appeared a few times. CDR3: CASSVALGEDTQYF. DNA of the CDR3: TGTGCCAGCAGCGTAGCGCTAGGTGAAGATACGCAGTATTTT. The chain links TRBV9 to TRBJ2-3; unclear D gene. Germline CDR1 reads SGDLS; CDR2 reads YYNGEE. The CDR3 has 14 residues. V gave up 0 bases and J gave up 5 bases, with 10 bases separating them.

This clonotype was seen repeatedly, ten times or more. The rearrangement uses TRBV10-3 and TRBJ1-1; D ambiguous. Between the trimmed V and J ends, which lost 8 bases and 11 bases, there was a span of 18 bases. The V gene's germline CDR1 is ENHRY and CDR2 SYGVKD. The CDR3 spans 12 residues. CDR3 DNA: TGTGCCATCCCCGGACCCGACTTGATGGCTTTCTTT. Protein sequence: CAIPGPDLMAFF.

The sample holds many counts of this clonotype. The chain has TRBV7-6 and TRBJ2-7; tentative D call: TRBD1 (6 bases). CDR1 and CDR2 from the germline V gene are SGHVS and FNYEAQ. This CDR3 contains 14 residues. V was shortened by 4 bases and J by 2 bases, with 12 bases between the two germline ends. CDR3 sequence: CASSSGQPPYEQYF. CDR3 bases: TGTGCCAGCAGCTCCGGACAGCCTCCCTACGAGCAGTACTTC.